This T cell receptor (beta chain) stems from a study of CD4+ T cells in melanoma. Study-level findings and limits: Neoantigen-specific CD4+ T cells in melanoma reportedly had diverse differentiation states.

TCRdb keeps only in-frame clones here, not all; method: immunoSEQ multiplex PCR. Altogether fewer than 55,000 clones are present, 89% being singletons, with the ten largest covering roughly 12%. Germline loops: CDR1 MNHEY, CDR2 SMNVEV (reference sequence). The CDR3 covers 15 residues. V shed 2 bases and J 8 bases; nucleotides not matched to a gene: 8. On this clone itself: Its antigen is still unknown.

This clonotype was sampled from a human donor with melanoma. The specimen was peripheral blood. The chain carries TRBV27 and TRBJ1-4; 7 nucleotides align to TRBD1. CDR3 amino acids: CASSLEAGGWEKLFF. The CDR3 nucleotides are TGTGCCAGCAGTTTAGAGGCAGGGGGATGGGAAAAACTGTTTTTT.